Sequencing of this T cell receptor beta chain was carried out in a study of CD8+ T cells in alopecia areata. For the study at large: Each of the treated patients was given oral tofacitinib, 5 to 10 mg twice daily, for moderate-to-severe alopecia areata. Patients given treatment had severity scored by the percentage of scalp area affected. Study-wide points: Relative to normal scalp, lesional scalp, especially alopecia totalis/universalis, showed higher clonality.

It was cDNA, reverse transcribed from extracted RNA, that served as the sequencing template. Sequencing used immunoSEQ multiplex PCR; TCRdb keeps in-frame clones, though not all of them. The sample lists 150,000 to 200,000 clones, roughly 50% occurring once. CDR1 and CDR2 from the germline V gene are LNHNV and YYDKDF (reference sequence). This CDR3 has 15 residues. V shed 4 bases and J shed 3 bases, with 13 bases lying between them. This clone was seen a handful of times. The antigen is unknown. As to treatment: oral pan-JAK inhibitor, 5-10 mg twice daily. From alopecia areata patients, lesional scalp punch biopsies and peripheral blood were collected.

This receptor was identified in a human donor with alopecia areata. This sample comprised CD4+ T cells sorted from blood, obtained at approximately week 55, from a patient treated with tofacitinib. The rearrangement links TRBV15 to TRBJ1-5; possibly TRBD1 for D (5 bases). As DNA, the CDR3 is TGTGCCACCAGCATAGGGGCCGACCCCAATCAGCCCCAGCATTTT. Protein product: CATSIGADPNQPQHF. Drawing the rest from reference TRBV15 and TRBJ1-5, the complete variable domain is DAMVIQNPRYQVTQFGKPVTLSCSQTLNHNVMYWYQQKSSQAPKLLFHYYDKDFNNEADTPDNFQSRRPNTSFCFLDIRSPGLGDTAMYLCATSIGADPNQPQHFGDGTRLSIL.